A single sample is the source of the 28 T cell receptor beta chains below, sequenced in a study of blood T cells in healthy people across ages. A J-beta primer mix and a sample-barcoded 5' primer were used in a second PCR of roughly 6 to 11 cycles. TCRdb called the 5' RACE reads again in MiXCR, with one record for every CDR3 protein. The data show about 590,000 distinct CDR3 sequences, under 30% seen once. Sequenced material: blood. These receptors were collected from a woman aged 80 or over in good health.

The chain is built from TRBV28 and TRBJ1-1; D gene ambiguous. The V gene's germline CDR1 is MDHEN and CDR2 SYDVKM. Trimming left V 3 bases short and J 1 base short, with 12 bases between. This CDR3 spans 15 amino acids. CDR3 in DNA: TGTGCCAGCAGTTTCACTCAGAGCTGGAACACTGAAGCTTTCTTT. Translated, it gives CASSFTQSWNTEAFF. Drawing the rest from reference TRBV28 and TRBJ1-1, the complete variable domain is DVKVTQSSRYLVKRTGEKVFLECVQDMDHENMFWYRQDPGLGLRLIYFSYDVKMKEKGDIPEGYSVSREKKERFSLILESASTNQTSMYLCASSFTQSWNTEAFFGQGTRLTVV.

In this sample, this clonotype turned up many times. The genes are TRBV5-1 and TRBJ2-4; D possibly corresponds to TRBD2 (6 bases). From germline, CDR1 is SGHRS and CDR2 YFSETQ. This CDR3 spans 17 amino acids. V lost 2 bases and J lost 3, with 18 bases in between. The CDR3 sequence is CASSLSVGRSGKNIQYF. The CDR3, as DNA: TGCGCCAGCAGCTTATCTGTGGGGAGGAGTGGCAAAAACATTCAGTACTTC.

This clonotype was seen ten or more times. CDR3 in amino acids: CASSLVGSTPVEQYF. In DNA form, the CDR3 reads TGTGCCAGCAGCTTAGTGGGGTCAACGCCGGTCGAGCAGTACTTC. The gene calls are TRBV7-2 and TRBJ2-7; D uncertain. The CDR3 extends over 15 amino acids. Trimming removed 1 base at V and 6 bases at J, with 16 bases between. Germline values: CDR1 SGHTA, CDR2 FQGNSA.

This clonotype was found many times. CDR3 nucleotides: TGTGCCAGCTCACCACCGCCGCGGGGCGAGCAGTACTTC. It yields the protein CASSPPPRGEQYF. The chain combines TRBV18 with TRBJ2-7, with a tentative D call TRBD2 (6 bases). The CDR3 is made up of 13 amino acids. The V end lost 0 bases, the J end lost 6 bases, and 9 bases lay between the germline ends. Germline V CDR1 and CDR2: KGHSH, LQKENI.

V and J are TRBV24-1 and TRBJ2-1; 8 nucleotides line up with TRBD2. Germline V gives CDR1 KGHDR, CDR2 SFDVKD. This CDR3 is 13 amino acids long. The J segment lost 6 bases and the V segment lost 7 bases, leaving 4 bases of the junction unmatched. The CDR3 nucleotides read TGTGCCACCAGGGTCAGCGGGGGCAATGAGCAGTTCTTC. Protein product: CATRVSGGNEQFF.

The CDR3 loop is CASSLQTGQGAEQYF. The CDR3 region has the DNA TGTGCCAGCAGCCTCCAAACGGGACAGGGGGCCGAGCAGTACTTC. The chain couples TRBV14 to TRBJ2-7; 12 bases are shared with TRBD1. Germline V gene sequence: CDR1 SGHDN, CDR2 FVKESK. With V trimmed by 4 bases and J by 6 bases, 7 bases remained unmatched. CDR3 length: 15 residues.

This rearrangement joins TRBV7-9 to TRBJ2-1; D might be TRBD2 (6 bases). The germline V gene encodes CDR1 SEHNR and CDR2 FQNEAQ (reference sequence). The V and J ends lost 8 bases and 9 bases respectively, with 17 bases between them. This CDR3 spans 13 amino acids. CDR3 in DNA: TGTGCCAGCGCGGGGTCGGGGCAGGGTGAGCAGTTCTTC. The encoded protein is CASAGSGQGEQFF.

This clonotype was counted ten times or more. The V and J genes are TRBV6-6 and TRBJ2-5, with 8 bases identical to TRBD2. The CDR3 covers 15 residues. V trimming: 5 bases; J trimming: 5 bases; junction bases outside the gene matches: 10. From germline, CDR1 is MNHNY and CDR2 SVGAGI (reference sequence). CDR3: CASSDPGGASETQYF. CDR3 in DNA: TGTGCCAGCAGTGATCCCGGGGGGGCCTCGGAGACCCAGTACTTC.

This clonotype was detected many times. The chain combines TRBV18 with TRBJ2-5, with D hard to call. The CDR3 has 13 amino acids. V gave up 2 bases and J gave up 3 bases, with 7 bases separating them. The germline V gene has CDR1 KGHSH and CDR2 LQKENI. CDR3 sequence reads: CASSPGQEETQYF. The CDR3 DNA sequence: TGTGCCAGCTCACCAGGGCAGGAAGAGACCCAGTACTTC. The entire variable domain, with the rest obtained from reference TRBV18 and TRBJ2-5, is as follows: NAGVMQNPRHLVRRRGQEARLRCSPMKGHSHVYWYRQLPEEGLKFMVYLQKENIIDESGMPKERFSAEFPKEGPSILRIQQVVRGDSAAYFCASSPGQEETQYFGPGTRLLVL.

This clonotype was counted ten times or more. This chain uses TRBV6-1 with TRBJ2-2; TRBD2 matches at 8 bases. Germline lookup yields CDR1 MNHNS and CDR2 SASEGT. CDR3 length: 16 amino acids. Germline trimming cut 5 bases from V and 2 bases from J; bases unmatched to any gene: 7. For the CDR3, the DNA is TGTGCCAGCAGTCCATTCGGGGGGGCAAACACCGGGGAGCTGTTTTTT. Protein product: CASSPFGGANTGELFF.

This clonotype was observed at least ten times. The V gene is TRBV11-2, the J gene TRBJ2-7, with D possibly matching TRBD2 (6 bases). The V end lost 4 bases, the J end lost 4 bases, and 17 bases lay between the germline ends. Germline V CDR1 and CDR2: SGHAT, FQNNGV. The CDR3 contains 15 residues. CDR3 in DNA: TGTGCCAGCAGCTCCCGAGGAGGGGAAGTGTACGAGCAGTACTTC. The encoded protein is CASSSRGGEVYEQYF.

This clonotype was seen at least ten times. This sequence joins TRBV7-2 and TRBJ1-2; tentative D call: TRBD1 (5 bases). The length of the CDR3 is 15 residues. V was trimmed by 3 bases and J by 3 bases, leaving 14 bases between them. The germline V gene encodes CDR1 SGHTA and CDR2 FQGNSA. In DNA form, the CDR3 reads TGTGCCAGCAGCTTGCGGGGGTCTGTCTACTATGGCTACACCTTC. This encodes CASSLRGSVYYGYTF.

This sequence joins TRBV5-4 and TRBJ1-2; D gene unclear. V gave up 5 bases and J gave up 4 bases, with 27 bases separating them. The CDR3 covers 18 residues. From germline, CDR1 is SGHNT and CDR2 YYREEE (reference sequence). The CDR3 DNA reads TGTGCCAGCAGGGTCTCCAAGGGAACTATGAACGGATGCTATGGCTACACCTTC. It encodes CASRVSKGTMNGCYGYTF. Supplemented by reference TRBV5-4 and TRBJ1-2, the full variable domain reads ETGVTQSPTHLIKTRGQQVTLRCSSQSGHNTVSWYQQALGQGPQFIFQYYREEENGRGNFPPRFSGLQFPNYSSELNVNALELDDSALYLCASRVSKGTMNGCYGYTFGSGTRLTVV.

This clonotype has ten or more counts. The chain employs TRBV7-2 and TRBJ2-3, with no clear D. CDR3 size: 13 residues. Per germline, CDR1 SGHTA and CDR2 FQGNSA. V was trimmed by 6 bases and J by 0 bases, leaving 7 bases between them. CDR3 DNA sequence: TGTGCCAGCAGTCAACTAAGCACAGATACGCAGTATTTT. Protein: CASSQLSTDTQYF.

Regarding this clonotype: A junction boundary mismatches the germline segment, possibly from a read error. V usage is TRBV10-3 and J usage is TRBJ2-1, with unresolved D. From germline, CDR1 is ENHRY and CDR2 SYGVKD. CDR3 length: 15 residues. The CDR3 sequence is CAITENKIFDNEQFF. DNA for the CDR3: TGTGCCATCACTGAGAATAAGATATTTGACAATGAGCAGTTCTTC.

A remark on this clonotype: A much larger clone differs from this one at a single base, so this may be a read error. The chain has TRBV12-3 or TRBV12-4 and TRBJ2-7; 7 bases are shared with TRBD2. Trimming cost V 6 bases and J 7 bases; bases outside gene matches: 12. The CDR3 totals 14 residues. This CDR3 is CASRGGLPHNEQYF. The CDR3 bases are TGTGCCAGCAGGGGGGGACTACCCCACAATGAGCAGTACTTC.

V usage is TRBV7-2 and J usage is TRBJ1-4; 7 bases agree with TRBD1. Germline V gives CDR1 SGHTA, CDR2 FQGNSA. The CDR3 is made up of 13 amino acids. The junction had 1 base not matched to a gene; V was cut back by 6 bases and J by 3 bases. CDR3 sequence: CASRGQSNEKLFF. The DNA of the CDR3 is TGTGCCAGCAGGGGACAGTCTAATGAAAAACTGTTTTTT.

This clonotype was recorded a few times. The rearrangement uses TRBV6-2 or TRBV6-3 and TRBJ2-5, with D possibly matching TRBD2 (5 bases). The CDR3 loop spans 13 amino acids. Deletions cut 10 bases from V and 5 bases from J, with 17 bases between. In germline, CDR1 is MNHEY, CDR2 SVGEGT. The CDR3 nucleotides are TGTGCCACCACCGGGCTAGCAAAGGAGACCCAGTACTTC. It specifies CATTGLAKETQYF.

The rearrangement joins TRBV7-2 to TRBJ2-7; perhaps D is TRBD1 or TRBD2 (5 bases each). Germline V gene lookup returns CDR1 SGHTA and CDR2 FQGNSA. The CDR3 has 16 residues. Trimming shortened V by 4 bases and J by 7 bases, and 23 bases separated the two germline ends. CDR3 in amino acids: CASSSTPGRGAIEQYF. The DNA for the CDR3 is TGTGCCAGCAGCTCAACCCCGGGACGGGGTGCGATTGAGCAGTACTTC.

As to this clonotype: Just one base apart from a much larger clone, this may be a read error. The chain has TRBV20-1 and TRBJ2-5; 9 bases agree with TRBD1. Per the germline V gene, CDR1 is DFQATT and CDR2 is SNEGSKA (reference sequence). Trimming cost V 4 bases and J 4 bases; bases outside gene matches: 7. The CDR3 consists of 14 residues. The DNA for the CDR3 is TGCAGTGCTAATACAGGGGGCTCAGGAGAGACCCAGTACTTC. It translates to CSANTGGSGETQYF.

This clonotype was counted only a few times. This clone may be a read error of a much larger clone one base away. The chain links TRBV7-2 to TRBJ1-4; D may be TRBD1 (5 bases). The CDR3 spans 14 residues. CDR1 is SGHTA and CDR2 is FQGNSA in the germline V gene. The CDR3 DNA reads TGTGCCAGCAGCCCCGGGGCAGGGACTGAAAAACGGTTTTTT. Protein: CASSPGAGTEKRFF. The whole variable domain, remainder taken from reference TRBV7-2 and TRBJ1-4, is GAGVSQSPSNKVTEKGKDVELRCDPISGHTALYWYRQSLGQGLEFLIYFQGNSAPDKSGLPSDRFSAERTGGSVSTLTIQRTQQEDSAVYLCASSPGAGTEKRFFGSGTQLSVL.

This clonotype was picked up many times. The chain is built from TRBV20-1 and TRBJ2-7; 7 nucleotides align to TRBD2. The germline V gene encodes CDR1 DFQATT and CDR2 SNEGSKA (reference sequence). The CDR3 runs to 14 residues. J was trimmed by 0 bases and V by 5 bases; bases with no gene match: 7. For the CDR3, the DNA is TGCAGTGCTCCAGCCGGGGGGTCCTCCTACGAGCAGTACTTC. It yields the protein CSAPAGGSSYEQYF.

The table lists this clonotype with a few counts. This sequence joins TRBV11-2 and TRBJ2-3, with D perhaps being TRBD1 or TRBD2 (5 bases each). CDR1 and CDR2 (germline): SGHAT, FQNNGV. The CDR3 runs to 15 residues. The V and J ends lost 0 bases and 2 bases respectively, with 9 bases between them. CDR3 region: CASSLDSGHTDTQYF. For the CDR3, the DNA is TGTGCCAGCAGCTTAGATTCGGGGCACACAGATACGCAGTATTTT.

This clonotype came up many times. The J gene is TRBJ2-2, the V gene TRBV5-1; TRBD1 or TRBD2 may be the D gene (5 bases each). Germline V gene lookup returns CDR1 SGHRS and CDR2 YFSETQ. Trimming stripped 3 bases from V and 2 bases from J, with 8 bases between. The CDR3 is made up of 14 amino acids. CDR3: CASSYGGNTGELFF. The CDR3 bases are TGCGCCAGCAGCTATGGGGGAAACACCGGGGAGCTGTTTTTT.

The rearrangement links TRBV20-1 to TRBJ2-5; 8 nucleotides match TRBD1. Losses at the gene ends were 5 bases for V and 2 bases for J; bases not matched to a gene: 4. The CDR3 loop spans 13 amino acids. Germline V gene lookup returns CDR1 DFQATT and CDR2 SNEGSKA (reference sequence). CDR3 in DNA: TGCAGTGCTCTTAGGACAGGGCAAGAGACCCAGTACTTC. This translates into CSALRTGQETQYF.

J is TRBJ1-1 and V is TRBV14, with D perhaps matching TRBD1 (5 bases). V shed 2 bases and J shed 13 bases, with 17 bases lying between them. This CDR3 contains 13 residues. CDR1 SGHDN and CDR2 FVKESK come from the germline V gene. CDR3 nucleotides: TGTGCCAGCAGCCAAAACAGGAGAGGAAAAGGTTTCTTT. This codes for CASSQNRRGKGFF.

This clonotype was found many times. A read error is possible here, since a much larger clone lies one base away. The chain carries TRBV5-1 and TRBJ2-1; 11 nucleotides align to TRBD2. The last part of the DNA fits TRBJ2-7 better; the J call may be wrong. Germline V gene lookup returns CDR1 SGHRS and CDR2 YFSETQ. The CDR3 sequence is 15 residues long. CDR3 sequence (DNA): TGCGCCAGCAGCCCTAGCGGGGGGAGCTACAATGAGCAGTACTTC. The encoded protein is CASSPSGGSYNEQYF.

This clonotype was seen a few times. A much larger clone sits a single nucleotide away, making a read error possible. This chain connects TRBV10-3 to TRBJ2-7; D is possibly TRBD2 (5 bases). The germline V gene has CDR1 ENHRY and CDR2 SYGVKD. The CDR3 has 14 residues. Trimming pared 3 bases from V and 7 bases from J, leaving 16 bases between. CDR3 coding DNA: TGTGCCATCAGTGAAAGGCTAGCATACAATGAGCAGTACTTC. Protein: CAISERLAYNEQYF.